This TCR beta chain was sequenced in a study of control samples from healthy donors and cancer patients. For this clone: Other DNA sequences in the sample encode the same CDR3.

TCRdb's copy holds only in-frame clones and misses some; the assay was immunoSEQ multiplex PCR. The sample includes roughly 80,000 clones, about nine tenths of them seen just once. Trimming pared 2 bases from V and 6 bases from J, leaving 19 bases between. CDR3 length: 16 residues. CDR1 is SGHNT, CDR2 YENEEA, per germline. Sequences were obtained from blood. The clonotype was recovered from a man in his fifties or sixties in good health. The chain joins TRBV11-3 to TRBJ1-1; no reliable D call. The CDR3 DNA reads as TGTGCCAGCAGCTTACTACTAAGTGGAGAACGCTCTGAAGCTTTCTTT. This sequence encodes CASSLLLSGERSEAFF. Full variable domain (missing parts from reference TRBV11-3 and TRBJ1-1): EAGVVQSPRYKIIEKKQPVAFWCNPISGHNTLYWYLQNLGQGPELLIRYENEEAVDDSQLPKDRFSAERLKGVDSTLKIQPAELGDSAVYLCASSLLLSGERSEAFFGQGTRLTVV.